These 20 T cell receptor beta chains share one sample of origin, sequenced in a study of T cells expressing NK-cell markers. TCRdb reprocessed the 5' RACE reads, keeping one entry per CDR3 protein, no DNA. Listed are about 370,000 distinct CDR3 sequences; about 10% falls within the top ten. The specimen was blood T cells: a sorted CD56 or NKG2C T cell subset, CD4+ or CD8+ T cells, or bulk PBMC T cells (not recorded which). These receptors originate from a woman between 50 and 59 years old in good health.

The V call is TRBV11-2, the J call TRBJ1-4. The CDR3 is made up of 15 amino acids. CDR1 and CDR2 from the germline V gene are SGHAT and FQNNGV. CDR3 loop: CASSYTTASREKLFF.

The chain joins TRBV27 to TRBJ2-1; the TRBD1 assignment by TCRdb is unverifiable without DNA. The CDR3 contains 18 residues. The germline gives CDR1 MNHEY, CDR2 SMNVEV (reference sequence). The chain's CDR3 is CASSLERRQGRTYNEQFF.

The chain has TRBV6-5 and TRBJ2-3; TCRdb proposes TRBD1, but this gene call is untestable without DNA. From germline, CDR1 is MNHEY and CDR2 SVGAGI. CDR3 length: 15 amino acids. CDR3 region: CASSRTGWDTDTQYF.

The rearrangement joins TRBV30 to TRBJ2-6; TCRdb names TRBD2, which stays unverified in the absence of DNA. Germline assignment: CDR1 GTSNPN and CDR2 SVGIG (reference sequence). The CDR3 length is 15 residues. CDR3 protein: CAWSPRASGANVLTF.

The V gene is TRBV7-8, the J gene TRBJ2-7; TCRdb's assignment of TRBD1 cannot be checked, as there is no DNA. Germline V gene lookup returns CDR1 SGHVS and CDR2 FQNEAQ. This CDR3 spans 13 amino acids. Here the CDR3 reads CASSASWGSEQYF. The full variable domain, completed using reference TRBV7-8 and TRBJ2-7, is GAGVSQSPRYKVAKRGQDVALRCDPISGHVSLFWYQQALGQGPEFLTYFQNEAQLDKSGLPSDRFFAERPEGSVSTLKIQRTQQEDSAVYLCASSASWGSEQYFGPGTRLTVT.

This sequence joins TRBV18 and TRBJ2-3; TCRdb gives TRBD1 as the D gene, but with no DNA this cannot be confirmed. The CDR3 runs 16 residues. Looked up from germline, CDR1 is KGHSH and CDR2 is LQKENI. The chain's CDR3 is CASSSRQGGMADTQYF.

This chain connects TRBV14 to TRBJ1-3. Germline V CDR1 and CDR2: SGHDN, FVKESK. The CDR3 has 13 amino acids. The CDR3 loop is CASSQETGNTIYF.

The CDR3 here is CSVAGRGPLDEQYF. The rearrangement joins TRBV29-1 to TRBJ2-7; the TCRdb D gene call, TRBD2, has no DNA to confirm it. CDR3 length: 14 amino acids. The germline V gene has CDR1 SQVTM and CDR2 ANQGSEA.

The J gene is TRBJ2-3, the V gene TRBV5-6; TCRdb reports TRBD2, a call that lacks DNA to check it against. The germline V gene has CDR1 SGHDT and CDR2 YYEEEE. The CDR3 is 15 residues long. The CDR3 loop is CASSIRTSGTDTQYF.

The chain uses TRBV5-1 and TRBJ1-2; TCRdb's assignment of TRBD1 cannot be checked, as there is no DNA. The CDR3 has 15 residues. Germline V gene lookup returns CDR1 SGHRS and CDR2 YFSETQ. The CDR3 region is CASSGDRGDNYGYTF.

The chain joins TRBV7-2 to TRBJ2-3. The CDR3 is 13 residues long. Germline V CDR1 and CDR2: SGHTA, FQGNSA. CDR3 residues: CASSLFRLDTQYF.

The rearrangement joins TRBV12-3 or TRBV12-4 to TRBJ1-5. The CDR3 consists of 13 residues. The CDR3 loop reads CASSLQEIQPQHF.

The chain recombines TRBV7-7 with TRBJ1-1. The CDR3 sequence is 15 residues long. CDR1 and CDR2 from the germline V gene are SSHAT and FNYEAQ (reference sequence). The CDR3 region is CASSPAEGMNTEAFF.

V gene TRBV11-3 combines with J gene TRBJ2-7; TCRdb gives TRBD2 as the D gene, but with no DNA this cannot be confirmed. The CDR3 is 13 amino acids. The germline CDR1 and CDR2 sequences are SGHNT and YENEEA. The CDR3 protein is CASSGASGREQYF.

The chain has TRBV10-3 and TRBJ1-1; TCRdb designates TRBD1, a call that cannot be tested without DNA. Germline lookup yields CDR1 ENHRY and CDR2 SYGVKD. CDR3 length: 11 residues. CDR3 region: CATLDGAEAFF.

V is TRBV6-5 and J is TRBJ2-7; TCRdb outputs TRBD1, but without DNA this stays unchecked. The CDR3 consists of 14 residues. Germline loops: CDR1 MNHEY, CDR2 SVGAGI. The CDR3: CASSHRDSAGEQYF.

The V and J genes are TRBV3-1 and TRBJ2-5; absent DNA, TCRdb's TRBD2 call cannot be checked. In germline, CDR1 is LGHDT, CDR2 YNNKEL (reference sequence). The CDR3 sequence is 15 residues long. The CDR3 spells CASSPLGPVYETQYF.

The chain uses TRBV5-6 and TRBJ2-1; checking the TCRdb D call of TRBD2 is not possible without DNA. Germline CDR1 SGHDT, CDR2 YYEEEE. CDR3 length: 16 residues. CDR3 protein: CASSFSTSGRNNEQFF.

J is TRBJ1-2 and V is TRBV30. Germline V lookup: CDR1 GTSNPN, CDR2 SVGIG (reference sequence). The CDR3 consists of 14 residues. The CDR3 spells CAWVSRRANYGYTF.

This chain links TRBV27 with TRBJ2-2. CDR3 length: 15 amino acids. Germline CDR1 MNHEY, CDR2 SMNVEV (reference sequence). The CDR3 sequence is CASSLTTIKTGELFF.